This T cell receptor beta chain was identified during a study of shared clonotypes between healthy human individuals. Terminally differentiated effector memory CD45RA+ cells were excluded by CCR7 positive selection of CD45RO-negative cells. Germline CDR1 reads SGHNT; CDR2 reads YYREEE (reference sequence). V shed 4 bases and J shed 5 bases, with 5 bases lying between them. This CDR3 is built from 11 residues. Deep-level assay runs were performed. The protocol was immunoSEQ multiplex PCR, while the TCRdb copy is restricted to in-frame clones and leaves out a portion. The top ten hold roughly 1.7% of the sample, which has about 2,200,000 clones, about 92% seen once. This clone was seen once.

Sequencing input: naive CD8+ T cells from PBMCs. This receptor was identified in a man aged 18-30 years in good health. Some clones in this sample may be carry-over from other donors' samples. The chain has TRBV5-4 and TRBJ2-3; no firm D call. The CDR3 protein is CASSLGDTQYF. CDR3 coding DNA: TGTGCCAGCAGCCTGGGAGATACGCAGTATTTT. Using reference TRBV5-4 and TRBJ2-3 for the parts outside the CDR3, the full variable domain is ETGVTQSPTHLIKTRGQQVTLRCSSQSGHNTVSWYQQALGQGPQFIFQYYREEENGRGNFPPRFSGLQFPNYSSELNVNALELDDSALYLCASSLGDTQYFGPGTRLTVL.